These 17 T cell receptor beta chains were all obtained from the same sample, sequenced in a study of OX40 agonist ivuxolimab in advanced cancers. The data were produced by immunoSEQ multiplex PCR, yet TCRdb's version contains in-frame clones alone and is incomplete. The sample shows 12,000 or so clones, 86% of them seen only once. The sequenced sample was CD4+ or CD8+ T cells sorted from blood, obtained in a trial of the OX40 agonist ivuxolimab. The receptors originated from an adult with an advanced solid tumor such as melanoma, head and neck, liver or kidney cancer.

The rearrangement joins TRBV28 to TRBJ1-1; the D is unclear. The CDR3 runs 15 residues. The V gene lost 0 bases and the J gene lost 2 bases, with 10 bases spanning the gap. Germline-derived CDR1 and CDR2 are MDHEN and SYDVKM. The CDR3 spells CASSLWQLANTEAFF. As DNA, the CDR3 is TGTGCCAGCAGTTTATGGCAGCTCGCAAACACTGAAGCTTTCTTT.

The chain employs TRBV29-1 and TRBJ2-5; perhaps TRBD2 as D (9 bases). Germline lookup yields CDR1 SQVTM and CDR2 ANQGSEA. V lost 7 bases, J lost 0 bases, and 21 bases lay in between. The CDR3 spans 16 residues. CDR3 amino acids: CSGGLAGGRYQETQYF. The CDR3 bases are TGCAGCGGGGGACTAGCAGGGGGCAGGTACCAAGAGACCCAGTACTTC.

This chain uses TRBV2 with TRBJ2-1; no firm D call. Per the germline V gene, CDR1 is SNHLY and CDR2 is FYNNEI. The CDR3 spans 14 residues. Trimming removed 6 bases at V and 3 bases at J, with 12 bases between. CDR3 nucleotide sequence: TGTGCCAGCAGGGGTTGGGCGGACTACAATGAGCAGTTCTTC. This gives the protein CASRGWADYNEQFF.

This clone was counted only a few times. This chain links TRBV28 with TRBJ2-5; 8 bases are a match to TRBD2. Trimming at V came to 1 base and at J to 5 bases, leaving 12 bases not matched to a gene. CDR1 and CDR2 (germline): MDHEN, SYDVKM. CDR3 size: 17 residues. CDR3 protein: CASSLYYSGVSRETQYF. CDR3 DNA: TGTGCCAGCAGTTTATATTATAGCGGGGTATCCCGTGAGACCCAGTACTTC.

The rearrangement uses TRBV6-1 and TRBJ1-2, with D possibly TRBD1 on 5 matching bases. Germline assignment: CDR1 MNHNS and CDR2 SASEGT. Trimming shortened V by 7 bases and J by 4 bases, and 10 bases separated the two germline ends. This CDR3 comprises 12 residues. Written as DNA, the CDR3 is TGTGCCAGCATCGGGGGTGGCTATGGCTACACCTTC. It translates to CASIGGGYGYTF.

This chain joins TRBV5-1 and TRBJ1-2; perhaps TRBD1 as D (5 bases). Trimming removed 3 bases at V and 4 bases at J, with 13 bases between. The CDR3 sequence is 14 residues long. In germline, CDR1 is SGHRS, CDR2 YFSETQ. In nucleotides, the CDR3 is TGCGCCAGCAGCTCCCGGGACGGAACCTATGGCTACACCTTC. Protein sequence: CASSSRDGTYGYTF.

The chain joins TRBV6-1 to TRBJ2-1; unclear D gene. This CDR3 contains 16 residues. The germline V gene encodes CDR1 MNHNS and CDR2 SASEGT. Trimming pared 0 bases from V and 6 bases from J, leaving 15 bases between. As DNA, the CDR3 is TGTGCCAGCAGTGAAGCTGTTCCCAGGCCGGGCAATGAGCAGTTCTTC. It yields the protein CASSEAVPRPGNEQFF.

Concerning this clone itself: Other nucleotide sequences in the sample specify the same CDR3. The gene calls are TRBV6-5 and TRBJ2-2; no definite D call. Germline V CDR1 and CDR2: MNHEY, SVGAGI. This CDR3 is built from 14 residues. The V end was cut by 2 bases, the J end by 1 base, with 5 bases between. The CDR3 DNA follows: TGTGCCAGCAGTTACGGGGTGAACACCGGGGAGCTGTTTTTT. Translating gives CASSYGVNTGELFF.

There are a few counts of this clone. The rearrangement uses TRBV5-1 and TRBJ2-3; 7 nucleotides agree with TRBD1. Trimming took 0 bases from V and 4 from J; bases not matched to a gene: 5. The CDR3 totals 15 residues. Germline loops: CDR1 SGHRS, CDR2 YFSETQ. Written as DNA, the CDR3 is TGCGCCAGCAGCTTGGCGTCCCAGGGGGCAGATACGCAGTATTTT. Protein sequence: CASSLASQGADTQYF.

The chain recombines TRBV6-6 with TRBJ1-1; the D is unclear. V was clipped by 2 bases and J by 1 base, with 14 bases between them. The CDR3 consists of 16 residues. From germline, CDR1 is MNHNY and CDR2 SVGAGI (reference sequence). CDR3 in DNA: TGTGCCAGCAGTTACGGGCCCCTGGCGGCGAACACTGAAGCTTTCTTT. Protein product: CASSYGPLAANTEAFF.

The chain links TRBV11-2 to TRBJ2-7; 12 bases agree with TRBD2. The CDR3 is made up of 14 amino acids. V was clipped by 5 bases and J by 6 bases; unmatched bases: 5. Germline V gene sequence: CDR1 SGHAT, CDR2 FQNNGV. The CDR3 DNA sequence: TGTGCCAGCAGCCTAGCGGGAGGGCCGCGCGAGCAGTACTTC. It translates to CASSLAGGPREQYF.

This clone was counted once. The chain employs TRBV27 and TRBJ2-5; 13 nucleotides line up with TRBD2. CDR3 length: 16 amino acids. Germline CDR1 and CDR2: MNHEY and SMNVEV (reference sequence). V shed 4 bases, J shed 2 bases, and the junction held 4 bases outside the gene matches. CDR3 amino acids: CASSSEGLAGQETQYF. CDR3 in DNA: TGTGCCAGCAGTTCGGAGGGACTAGCGGGACAAGAGACCCAGTACTTC.

V gene TRBV28 combines with J gene TRBJ1-1, with TRBD1 matching over 9 bases. The CDR3 consists of 16 residues. The J segment lost 3 bases and the V segment lost 5 bases, leaving 10 bases of the junction unmatched. Germline V CDR1 and CDR2: MDHEN, SYDVKM. CDR3: CASSLHGTGLDTEAFF. The CDR3 bases are TGTGCCAGCAGTCTCCACGGGACAGGGTTGGACACTGAAGCTTTCTTT.

This rearrangement joins TRBV28 to TRBJ1-2; D is uncertain. V shed 7 bases and J shed 0 bases, with 15 bases lying between them. The CDR3 totals 15 residues. The germline V gene has CDR1 MDHEN and CDR2 SYDVKM. The DNA of the CDR3 is TGTGCCAGCATTTCATGGAGAAGAGCTAACTATGGCTACACCTTC. It is translated as CASISWRRANYGYTF.

The V gene is TRBV4-1, the J gene TRBJ2-1, with D hard to call. Germline CDR1 and CDR2: MGHRA and YSYEKL. The CDR3 extends over 13 amino acids. V was pared by 0 bases and J by 8 bases, with 8 bases between. In DNA form, the CDR3 reads TGCGCCAGCAGCCAAGAATTAAGTGATGAGCAGTTCTTC. Amino acids: CASSQELSDEQFF.

The rearrangement uses TRBV5-1 and TRBJ1-4; D is ambiguous. The V end was cut by 4 bases, the J end by 6 bases, with 10 bases between. This CDR3 region has 13 residues. The germline gives CDR1 SGHRS, CDR2 YFSETQ. CDR3 protein: CASSPGVDEKLFF. CDR3 sequence (DNA): TGCGCCAGCAGCCCCGGCGTGGATGAAAAACTGTTTTTT.

The chain has TRBV30 and TRBJ2-3, with D perhaps TRBD2 (5 bases). V dropped 5 bases and J dropped 4 bases, with 10 bases sitting between them. Per germline, CDR1 GTSNPN and CDR2 SVGIG (reference sequence). The CDR3 sequence is 12 residues long. The DNA for the CDR3 is TGTGCCTGGTTTCTAGCAGCAGATACGCAGTATTTT. The encoded protein is CAWFLAADTQYF.